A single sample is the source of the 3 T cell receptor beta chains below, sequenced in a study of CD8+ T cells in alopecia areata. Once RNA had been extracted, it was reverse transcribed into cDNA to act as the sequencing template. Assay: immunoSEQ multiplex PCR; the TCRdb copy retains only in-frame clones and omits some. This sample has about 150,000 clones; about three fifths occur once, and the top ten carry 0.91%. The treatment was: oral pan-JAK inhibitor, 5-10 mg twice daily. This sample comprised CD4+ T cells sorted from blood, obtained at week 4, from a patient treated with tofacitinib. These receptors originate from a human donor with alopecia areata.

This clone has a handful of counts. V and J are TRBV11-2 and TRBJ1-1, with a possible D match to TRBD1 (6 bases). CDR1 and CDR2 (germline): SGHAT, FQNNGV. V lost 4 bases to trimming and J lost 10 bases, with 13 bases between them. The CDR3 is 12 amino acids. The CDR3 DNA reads TGTGCCAGCAGCTCAGGGGTTTCTCGAGCTTTCTTT. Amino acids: CASSSGVSRAFF. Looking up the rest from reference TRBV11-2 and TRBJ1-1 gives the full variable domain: EAGVAQSPRYKIIEKRQSVAFWCNPISGHATLYWYQQILGQGPKLLIQFQNNGVVDDSQLPKDRFSAERLKGVDSTLKIQPAKLEDSAVYLCASSSGVSRAFFGQGTRLTVV.

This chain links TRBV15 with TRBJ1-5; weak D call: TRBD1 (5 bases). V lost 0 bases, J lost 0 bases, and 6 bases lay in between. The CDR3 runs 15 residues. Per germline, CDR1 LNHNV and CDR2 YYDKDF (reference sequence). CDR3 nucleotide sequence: TGTGCCACCAGCAGAGAGGGGGGTAGCAATCAGCCCCAGCATTTT. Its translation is CATSREGGSNQPQHF.

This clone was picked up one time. The CDR3 DNA reads as TGTGCCAGCAGCCCGGACATTAATCAGCCCCAGCATTTT. Encoded protein: CASSPDINQPQHF. The chain couples TRBV4-2 to TRBJ1-5; tentative D call: TRBD1 (5 bases). The CDR3 extends over 13 amino acids. CDR1 and CDR2 from the germline V gene are LGHNA and YNFKEQ. V dropped 4 bases and J dropped 4 bases, with 8 bases sitting between them.